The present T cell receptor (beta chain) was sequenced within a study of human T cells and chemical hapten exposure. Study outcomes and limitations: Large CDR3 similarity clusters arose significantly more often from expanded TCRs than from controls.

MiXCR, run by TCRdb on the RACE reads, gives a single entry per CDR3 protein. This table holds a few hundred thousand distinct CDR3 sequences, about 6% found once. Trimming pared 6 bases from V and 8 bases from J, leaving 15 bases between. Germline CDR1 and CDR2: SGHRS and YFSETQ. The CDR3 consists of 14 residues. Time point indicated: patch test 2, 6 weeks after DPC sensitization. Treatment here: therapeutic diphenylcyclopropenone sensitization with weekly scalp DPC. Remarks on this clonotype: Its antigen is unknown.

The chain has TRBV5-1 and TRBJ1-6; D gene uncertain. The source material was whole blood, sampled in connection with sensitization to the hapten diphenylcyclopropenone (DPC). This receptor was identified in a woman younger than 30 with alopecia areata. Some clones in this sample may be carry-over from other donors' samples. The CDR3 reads CASNHREGDSPLHF. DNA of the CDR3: TGCGCCAGCAATCATCGAGAAGGAGATTCACCCCTCCACTTT.